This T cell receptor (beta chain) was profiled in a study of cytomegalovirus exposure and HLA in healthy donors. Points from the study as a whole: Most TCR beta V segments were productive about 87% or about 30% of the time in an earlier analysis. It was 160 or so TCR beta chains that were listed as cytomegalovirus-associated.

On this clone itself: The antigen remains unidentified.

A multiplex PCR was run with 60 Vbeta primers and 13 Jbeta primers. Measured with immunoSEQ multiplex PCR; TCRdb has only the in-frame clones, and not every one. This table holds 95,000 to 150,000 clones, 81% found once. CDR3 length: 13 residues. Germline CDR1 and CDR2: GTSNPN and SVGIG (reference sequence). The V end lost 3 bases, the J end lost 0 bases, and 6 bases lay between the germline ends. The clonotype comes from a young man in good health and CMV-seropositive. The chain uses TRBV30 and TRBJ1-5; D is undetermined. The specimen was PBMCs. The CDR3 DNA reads TGTGCCTGGAGGGCGGATAGCAATCAGCCCCAGCATTTT. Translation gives CAWRADSNQPQHF.